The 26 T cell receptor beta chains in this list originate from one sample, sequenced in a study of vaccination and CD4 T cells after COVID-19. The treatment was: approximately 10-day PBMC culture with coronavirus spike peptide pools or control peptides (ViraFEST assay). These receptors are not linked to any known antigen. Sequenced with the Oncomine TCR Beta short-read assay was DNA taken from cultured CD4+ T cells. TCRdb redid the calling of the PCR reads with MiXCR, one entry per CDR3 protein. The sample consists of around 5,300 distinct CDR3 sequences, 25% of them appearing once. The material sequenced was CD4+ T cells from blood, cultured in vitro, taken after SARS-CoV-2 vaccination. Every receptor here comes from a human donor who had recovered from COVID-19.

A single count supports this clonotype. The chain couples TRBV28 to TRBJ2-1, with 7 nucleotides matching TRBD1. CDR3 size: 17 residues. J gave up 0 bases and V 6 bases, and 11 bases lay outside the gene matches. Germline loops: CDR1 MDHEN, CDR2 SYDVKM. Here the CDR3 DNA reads TGTGCCAGCAGCCAAAGGGGGCAGCGGATCTCCTACAATGAGCAGTTCTTC. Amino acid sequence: CASSQRGQRISYNEQFF.

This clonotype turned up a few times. DNA of the CDR3: TGTGCCAGCAGTTACGGATTAGATAGCAATCAGCCCCAGCATTTT. It encodes CASSYGLDSNQPQHF. The chain has TRBV6-5 and TRBJ1-5; D is undetermined. Trimming shortened V by 2 bases and J by 0 bases, and 8 bases separated the two germline ends. The germline gives CDR1 MNHEY, CDR2 SVGAGI. The CDR3 totals 15 residues.

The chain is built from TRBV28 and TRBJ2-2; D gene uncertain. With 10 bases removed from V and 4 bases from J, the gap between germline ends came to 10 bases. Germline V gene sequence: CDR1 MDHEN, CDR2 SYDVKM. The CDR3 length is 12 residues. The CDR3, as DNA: TGTGCCAATCGAGGAAGCACCGGGGAGCTGTTTTTT. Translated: CANRGSTGELFF. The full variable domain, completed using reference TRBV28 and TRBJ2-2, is DVKVTQSSRYLVKRTGEKVFLECVQDMDHENMFWYRQDPGLGLRLIYFSYDVKMKEKGDIPEGYSVSREKKERFSLILESASTNQTSMYLCANRGSTGELFFGEGSRLTVL.

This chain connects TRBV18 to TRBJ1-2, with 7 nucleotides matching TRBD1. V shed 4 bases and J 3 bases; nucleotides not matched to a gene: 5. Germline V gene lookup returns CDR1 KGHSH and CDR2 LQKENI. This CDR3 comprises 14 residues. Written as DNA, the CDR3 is TGTGCCAGCTCACAACAGGGGACCCACTATGGCTACACCTTC. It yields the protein CASSQQGTHYGYTF.

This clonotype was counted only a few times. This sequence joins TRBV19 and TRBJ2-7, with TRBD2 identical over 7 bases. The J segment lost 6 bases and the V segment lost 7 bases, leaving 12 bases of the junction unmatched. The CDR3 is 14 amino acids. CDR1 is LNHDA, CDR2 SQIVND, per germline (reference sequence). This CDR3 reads CASKPGLSSLEQYF. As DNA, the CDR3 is TGTGCCAGTAAACCGGGACTATCTTCCCTCGAGCAGTACTTC.

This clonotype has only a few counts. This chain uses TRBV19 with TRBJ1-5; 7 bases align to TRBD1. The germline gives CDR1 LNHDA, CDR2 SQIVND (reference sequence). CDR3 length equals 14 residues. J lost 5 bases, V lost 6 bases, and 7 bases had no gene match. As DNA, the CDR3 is TGTGCCAGTAGCCGACAGGGAGGTTATCAGCCCCAGCATTTT. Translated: CASSRQGGYQPQHF.

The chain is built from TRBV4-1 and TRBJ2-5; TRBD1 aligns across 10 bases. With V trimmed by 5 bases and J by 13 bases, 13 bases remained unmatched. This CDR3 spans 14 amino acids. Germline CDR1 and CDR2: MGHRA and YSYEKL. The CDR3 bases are TGCGCCAGCAGCGATCCGGGACAGGGGTCGGTTCGGTACTTC. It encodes CASSDPGQGSVRYF.

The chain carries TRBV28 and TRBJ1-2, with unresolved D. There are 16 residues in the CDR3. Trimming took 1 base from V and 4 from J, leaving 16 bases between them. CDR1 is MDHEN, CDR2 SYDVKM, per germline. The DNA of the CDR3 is TGTGCCAGCAGTTTATTGAACAGACTCTTAAGCTATGGCTACACCTTC. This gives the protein CASSLLNRLLSYGYTF.

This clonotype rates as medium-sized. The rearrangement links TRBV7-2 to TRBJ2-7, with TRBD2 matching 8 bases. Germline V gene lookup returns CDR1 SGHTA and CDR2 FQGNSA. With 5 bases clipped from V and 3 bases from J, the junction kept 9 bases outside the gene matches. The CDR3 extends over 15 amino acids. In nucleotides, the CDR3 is TGTGCCAGCAGCGTGGTCCGGCGGGGGGTCTACGAGCAGTACTTC. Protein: CASSVVRRGVYEQYF.

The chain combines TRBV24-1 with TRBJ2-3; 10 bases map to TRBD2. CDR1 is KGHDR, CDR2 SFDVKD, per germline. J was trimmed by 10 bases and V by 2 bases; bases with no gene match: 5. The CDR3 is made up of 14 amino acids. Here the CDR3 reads CATSDSLAGVPQYF. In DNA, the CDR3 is TGTGCCACCAGTGATTCGCTAGCGGGAGTTCCGCAGTATTTT.

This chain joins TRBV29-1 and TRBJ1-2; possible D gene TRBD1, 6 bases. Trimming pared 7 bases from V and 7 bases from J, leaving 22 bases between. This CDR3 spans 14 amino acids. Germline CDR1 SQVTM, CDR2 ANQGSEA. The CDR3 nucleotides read TGCAGCGCCCGAGCCCCGGGGGGGGGCGGTGGCTACACCTTC. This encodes CSARAPGGGGGYTF. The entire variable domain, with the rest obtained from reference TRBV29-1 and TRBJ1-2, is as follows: SAVISQKPSRDICQRGTSLTIQCQVDSQVTMMFWYRQQPGQSLTLIATANQGSEATYESGFVIDKFPISRPNLTFSTLTVSNMSPEDSSIYLCSARAPGGGGGYTFGSGTRLTVV.

As DNA, the CDR3 is TGTGCCAGCAGTAGACAGGGTGGGTCAGATACGCAGTATTTT. Its translation: CASSRQGGSDTQYF. The rearrangement joins TRBV6-1 to TRBJ2-3, with 7 bases that match TRBD1. Germline V lookup: CDR1 MNHNS, CDR2 SASEGT. V dropped 5 bases and J dropped 4; count of bases not matched to a gene: 6. The length of the CDR3 is 14 residues.

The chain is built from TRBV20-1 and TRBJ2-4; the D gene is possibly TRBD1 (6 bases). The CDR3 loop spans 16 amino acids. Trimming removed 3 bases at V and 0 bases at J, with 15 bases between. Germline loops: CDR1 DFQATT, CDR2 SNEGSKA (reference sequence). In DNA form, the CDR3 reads TGCAGTGCTAGTCTCCTGGACAGCCTAGCCAAAAACATTCAGTACTTC. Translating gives CSASLLDSLAKNIQYF.

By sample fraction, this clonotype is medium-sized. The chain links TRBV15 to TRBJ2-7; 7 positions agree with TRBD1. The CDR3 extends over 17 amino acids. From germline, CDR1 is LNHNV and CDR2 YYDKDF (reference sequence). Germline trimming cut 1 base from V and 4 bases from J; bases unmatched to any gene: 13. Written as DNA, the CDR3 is TGTGCCACCAGCAGAGCGCCCCCGGGACAGACCCATTACGAGCAGTACTTC. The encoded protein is CATSRAPPGQTHYEQYF.

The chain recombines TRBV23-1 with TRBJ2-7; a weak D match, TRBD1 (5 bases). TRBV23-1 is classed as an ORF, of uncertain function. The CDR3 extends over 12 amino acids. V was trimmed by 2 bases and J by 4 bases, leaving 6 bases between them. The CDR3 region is CASSQDSYEQYF. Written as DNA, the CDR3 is TGCGCCAGCAGTCAAGACAGTTACGAGCAGTACTTC.

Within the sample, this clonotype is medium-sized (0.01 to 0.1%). The CDR3 sequence is CASRIQGGLYEQYF. CDR3 sequence (DNA): TGTGCCAGCAGGATACAGGGTGGCCTTTACGAGCAGTACTTC. The genes are TRBV6-1 and TRBJ2-7; D is perhaps TRBD1 (6 bases). The CDR3 has 14 amino acids. Between the trimmed V and J ends, which lost 6 bases and 4 bases, there was a span of 16 bases. In germline, CDR1 is MNHNS, CDR2 SASEGT.

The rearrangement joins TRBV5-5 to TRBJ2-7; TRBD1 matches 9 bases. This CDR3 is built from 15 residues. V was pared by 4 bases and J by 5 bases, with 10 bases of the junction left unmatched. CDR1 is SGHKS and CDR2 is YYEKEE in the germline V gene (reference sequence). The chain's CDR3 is CASSPPRQGVDEQYF. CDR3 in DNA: TGTGCCAGCAGCCCACCCCGACAGGGGGTGGACGAGCAGTACTTC.

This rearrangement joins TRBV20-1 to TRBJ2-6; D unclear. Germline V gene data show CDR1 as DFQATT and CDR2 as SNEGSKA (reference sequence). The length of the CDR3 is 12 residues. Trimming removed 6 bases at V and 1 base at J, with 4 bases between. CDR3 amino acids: CSAGSGANVLTF. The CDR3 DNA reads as TGCAGTGCAGGGTCTGGGGCCAACGTCCTGACTTTC.

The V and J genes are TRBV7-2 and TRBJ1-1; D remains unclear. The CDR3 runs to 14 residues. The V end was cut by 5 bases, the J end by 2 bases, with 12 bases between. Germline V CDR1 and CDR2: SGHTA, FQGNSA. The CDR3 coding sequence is TGTGCCAGCAGCCCCTCCTACGGTAACACTGAAGCTTTCTTT. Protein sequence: CASSPSYGNTEAFF.

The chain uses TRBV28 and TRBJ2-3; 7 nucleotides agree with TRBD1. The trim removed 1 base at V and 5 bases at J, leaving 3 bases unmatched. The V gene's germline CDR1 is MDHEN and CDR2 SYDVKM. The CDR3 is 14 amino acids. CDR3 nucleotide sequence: TGTGCCAGCAGTTTATCGACAGGGAGAGATACGCAGTATTTT. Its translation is CASSLSTGRDTQYF.

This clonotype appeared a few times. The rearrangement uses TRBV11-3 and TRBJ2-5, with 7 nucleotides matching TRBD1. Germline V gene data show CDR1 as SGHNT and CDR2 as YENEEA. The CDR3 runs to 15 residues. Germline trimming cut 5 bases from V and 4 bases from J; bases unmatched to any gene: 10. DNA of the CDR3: TGTGCCAGCAGCACATACAGGGGTCCAGGAGAGACCCAGTACTTC. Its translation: CASSTYRGPGETQYF. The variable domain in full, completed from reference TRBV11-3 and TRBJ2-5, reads EAGVVQSPRYKIIEKKQPVAFWCNPISGHNTLYWYLQNLGQGPELLIRYENEEAVDDSQLPKDRFSAERLKGVDSTLKIQPAELGDSAVYLCASSTYRGPGETQYFGPGTRLLVL.

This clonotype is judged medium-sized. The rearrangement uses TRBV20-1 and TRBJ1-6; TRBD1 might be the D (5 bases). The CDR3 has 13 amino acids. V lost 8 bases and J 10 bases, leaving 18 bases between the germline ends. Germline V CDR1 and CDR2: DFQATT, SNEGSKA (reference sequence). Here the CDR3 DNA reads TGCAGTCCCCAGGCGGGGACTAGCTCACCCCTCCACTTT. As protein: CSPQAGTSSPLHF.

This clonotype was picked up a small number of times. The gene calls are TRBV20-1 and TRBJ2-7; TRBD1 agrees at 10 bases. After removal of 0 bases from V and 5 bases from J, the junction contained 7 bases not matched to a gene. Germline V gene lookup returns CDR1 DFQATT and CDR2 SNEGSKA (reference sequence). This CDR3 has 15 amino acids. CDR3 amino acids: CSAREAGTGVHEQYF. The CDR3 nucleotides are TGCAGTGCTAGAGAGGCCGGGACAGGGGTCCACGAGCAGTACTTC.

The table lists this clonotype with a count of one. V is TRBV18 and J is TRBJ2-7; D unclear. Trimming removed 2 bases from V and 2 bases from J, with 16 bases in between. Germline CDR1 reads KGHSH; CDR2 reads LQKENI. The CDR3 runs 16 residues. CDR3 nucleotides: TGTGCCAGCTCACCATATATATTGTCAGAAGCCTACGAGCAGTACTTC. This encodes CASSPYILSEAYEQYF. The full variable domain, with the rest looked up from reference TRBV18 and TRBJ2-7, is NAGVMQNPRHLVRRRGQEARLRCSPMKGHSHVYWYRQLPEEGLKFMVYLQKENIIDESGMPKERFSAEFPKEGPSILRIQQVVRGDSAAYFCASSPYILSEAYEQYFGPGTRLTVT.

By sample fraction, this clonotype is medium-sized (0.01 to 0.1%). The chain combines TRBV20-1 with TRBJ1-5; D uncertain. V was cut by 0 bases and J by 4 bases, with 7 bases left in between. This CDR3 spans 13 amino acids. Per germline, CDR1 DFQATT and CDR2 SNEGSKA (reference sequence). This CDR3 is CSARDGYNQPQHF. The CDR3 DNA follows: TGCAGTGCTAGAGATGGGTATAATCAGCCCCAGCATTTT.

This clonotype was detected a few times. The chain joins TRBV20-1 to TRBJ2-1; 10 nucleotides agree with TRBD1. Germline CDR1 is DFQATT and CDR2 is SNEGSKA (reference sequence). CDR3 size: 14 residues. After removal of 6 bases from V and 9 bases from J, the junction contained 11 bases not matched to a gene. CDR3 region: CSANRDRGGGEQFF. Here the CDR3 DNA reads TGCAGTGCAAATAGGGACAGGGGAGGAGGTGAGCAGTTCTTC.